This T cell receptor (beta chain) was recorded in a study of blood T cell repertoires in COVID-19. Study-wide background: Sample material is recorded as cDNA or gDNA derived from T cells, B-cell-depleted T cells, or PBMCs.

The CDR3 has 15 amino acids. Germline lookup yields CDR1 SGHRS and CDR2 YFSETQ. Trimming cost V 0 bases and J 4 bases; bases outside gene matches: 2. In the original processing: Estimated nucleated cell counts came from reference gene primer amplification. Produced via immunoSEQ multiplex PCR; TCRdb's table is partial and in-frame only. That table supplies the V and J calls and clone size; D and trimming were determined from the DNA. The data contain about 36,000 clones, less than 90% of them singletons. The sequenced sample was peripheral blood. V usage is TRBV5-1 and J usage is TRBJ1-4, with TRBD1 identical over 8 bases. This receptor was taken from a man between 70 and 80 years old with acute or convalescent COVID-19. CDR3 residues: CASSLGTGYNEKLFF. CDR3 in DNA: TGCGCCAGCAGCTTGGGGACAGGGTATAATGAAAAACTGTTTTTT.